A selection of T cell receptor beta chains follows, all from one sample in a study of T cell responses to AZD1222 COVID-19 vaccine. Libraries were prepared by immunoSEQ multiplex PCR; TCRdb keeps only in-frame clonotypes and omits some of them. The sample lists roughly 100,000 clones, approximately 87% occurring once. This specimen consisted of peripheral blood, obtained 28 days after the second AZD1222 dose. The receptors originated from an adult who received the AZD1222 COVID-19 vaccine. The CDR3 runs from the conserved cysteine through the conserved F or W. The D gene is left open where the match is weak. Not all rows give a size; the values are once, few, many and, for expanded clones, a class.

TRBD1,13,TRBV7-9,TRBJ2-1,NA,CASSVQGGNEQFF,TGTGCCAGCAGCGTACAGGGGGGCAATGAGCAGTTCTTC
TRBD1,14,TRBV7-2,TRBJ2-7,NA,CASSPRTGRYEQYF,TGTGCCAGCAGCCCCCGGACAGGGAGGTACGAGCAGTACTTC
NA,13,TRBV19,TRBJ2-1,NA,CAIPKGRYNEQFF,TGTGCCATCCCAAAGGGAAGATACAATGAGCAGTTCTTC
NA,13,TRBV27,TRBJ2-1,NA,CASGLHSYNEQFF,TGTGCCAGCGGACTCCACTCCTACAATGAGCAGTTCTTC
NA,16,TRBV11-2,TRBJ2-7,NA,CASSLVTEISSYEQYF,TGTGCCAGCAGCTTAGTGACGGAGATAAGCTCCTACGAGCAGTACTTC
NA,15,TRBV9,TRBJ2-3,once,CASSTAGASTDTQYF,TGTGCCAGCAGCACCGCGGGGGCCAGCACAGATACGCAGTATTTT
NA,14,TRBV6-5,TRBJ1-3,NA,CASRKQTSGNTIYF,TGTGCCAGCAGAAAACAGACCTCTGGAAACACCATATATTTT
NA,15,TRBV9,TRBJ2-1,once,CASSVDPGDYNEQFF,TGTGCCAGCAGCGTAGACCCAGGGGATTACAATGAGCAGTTCTTC
TRBD2,16,TRBV4-2,TRBJ2-7,NA,CASSLGGSGTSNEQYF,TGTGCCAGCAGCCTGGGGGGTAGCGGGACCTCCAACGAGCAGTACTTC
NA,15,TRBV6-5,TRBJ1-5,NA,CASEGRRGGKGPQHF,TGTGCCAGTGAGGGGAGGCGAGGTGGAAAGGGGCCCCAGCATTTT
NA,15,TRBV9,TRBJ2-1,few,CASSVGAPFRGEQFF,TGTGCCAGCAGCGTAGGAGCCCCCTTTCGGGGTGAGCAGTTCTTC
NA,15,TRBV5-8,TRBJ1-5,NA,CASSLRGLGNQPQHF,TGTGCCAGCAGCTTGAGGGGCTTGGGCAATCAGCCCCAGCATTTT
NA,14,TRBV28,TRBJ1-1,NA,CASSLVQKNTEAFF,TGTGCCAGCAGTTTGGTACAGAAGAACACTGAAGCTTTCTTT
NA,13,TRBV29-1,TRBJ2-2,NA,CSALEGTGGELFF,TGCAGCGCCCTGGAGGGCACTGGCGGGGAGCTGTTTTTT
NA,15,TRBV6-1,TRBJ2-1,NA,CASSEVGRPYNEQFF,TGTGCCAGCAGTGAAGTCGGCAGGCCGTACAATGAGCAGTTCTTC
TRBD2,14,TRBV28,TRBJ2-7,NA,CASSSSGRANEQYF,TGTGCCAGCAGTTCTAGCGGGAGGGCCAACGAGCAGTACTTC
NA,14,TRBV6-5,TRBJ1-5,NA,CASSYSRDNQPQHF,TGTGCCAGCAGTTACTCGCGAGACAATCAGCCCCAGCATTTT
NA,15,TRBV6-5,TRBJ2-7,NA,CASYAVGDGTYEQYF,TGTGCCAGCTACGCGGTGGGGGACGGTACCTACGAGCAGTACTTC
NA,16,TRBV19,TRBJ1-1,once,CASSTPAGKVGTEAFF,TGTGCCAGTAGTACCCCCGCGGGGAAGGTTGGCACTGAAGCTTTCTTT
TRBD1,12,TRBV12-3/TRBV12-4,TRBJ2-7,NA,CASSTGGSEQYF,TGTGCCAGCAGTACAGGGGGCTCCGAGCAGTACTTC
NA,14,TRBV7-2,TRBJ1-3,NA,CASSLLGPGNTIYF,TGTGCCAGCAGCTTATTAGGGCCTGGAAACACCATATATTTT
TRBD2,16,TRBV9,TRBJ2-5,NA,CASSVVEGGPDETQYF,TGTGCCAGCAGCGTAGTTGAGGGAGGGCCCGACGAGACCCAGTACTTC
NA,13,TRBV5-1,TRBJ2-2,NA,CASSLEAAGELFF,TGCGCCAGCAGCTTGGAGGCGGCCGGGGAGCTGTTTTTT
NA,11,TRBV12-3/TRBV12-4,TRBJ2-7,NA,CASSPREEQYF,TGTGCCAGCAGTCCCCGTGAAGAGCAGTACTTC
NA,13,TRBV19,TRBJ2-7,NA,CASSGFPSYEQYF,TGTGCCAGTAGTGGGTTCCCCTCGTACGAGCAGTACTTC
TRBD1,16,TRBV7-9,TRBJ2-2,NA,CASSHRTGGNTGELFF,TGTGCCAGCAGCCACAGGACAGGGGGGAACACCGGGGAGCTGTTTTTT
NA,15,TRBV27,TRBJ1-4,NA,CASTNRPGGNEKLFF,TGTGCCAGCACGAATAGGCCCGGGGGGAATGAAAAACTGTTTTTT
NA,13,TRBV5-1,TRBJ1-1,NA,CASSLGGAPEAFF,TGCGCCAGCAGCTTGGGAGGTGCCCCTGAAGCTTTCTTT
TRBD1,14,TRBV5-1,TRBJ2-3,NA,CASSRQGVTDTQYF,TGCGCCAGCAGCAGGCAGGGGGTCACAGATACGCAGTATTTT
TRBD1,15,TRBV18,TRBJ2-7,NA,CASSLRTGGLYEQYF,TGTGCCAGCTCACTTCGGACAGGGGGCTTATACGAGCAGTACTTC
NA,14,TRBV11-1,TRBJ1-1,few,CASSFRTANTEAFF,TGTGCCAGCAGCTTCAGGACAGCGAACACTGAAGCTTTCTTT
TRBD2,20,TRBV5-4,TRBJ2-3,once,CASSSWARPGLGISTDTQYF,TGTGCCAGCAGCTCCTGGGCTAGACCGGGACTAGGAATTAGCACAGATACGCAGTATTTT
TRBD2,18,TRBV10-3,TRBJ2-4,NA,CAISDRETSGRAKNIQYF,TGTGCCATCAGTGACCGCGAGACTAGCGGGAGGGCCAAAAACATTCAGTACTTC
NA,14,TRBV19,TRBJ1-6,NA,CASSTSAGWAPLHF,TGTGCCAGTAGTACGTCTGCCGGGTGGGCACCCCTCCACTTT
NA,13,TRBV6-2/TRBV6-3,TRBJ2-7,NA,CASSYGETYEQYF,TGTGCCAGCAGTTACGGCGAAACCTACGAGCAGTACTTC
NA,14,TRBV28,TRBJ2-7,NA,CASSLRGGDYEQYF,TGTGCCAGCAGTTTGAGGGGGGGCGACTACGAGCAGTACTTC
NA,16,TRBV30,TRBJ2-7,NA,CAWKRDRFLGSYEQYF,TGTGCCTGGAAGAGGGACCGCTTCCTAGGGTCCTACGAGCAGTACTTC
NA,12,TRBV29-1,TRBJ1-2,NA,CSAPRSNYGYTF,TGCAGCGCCCCTAGATCTAACTATGGCTACACCTTC
NA,15,TRBV6-1,TRBJ1-1,NA,CASSEWPLLGTEAFF,TGTGCCAGCAGTGAATGGCCTCTACTCGGCACTGAAGCTTTCTTT
NA,13,TRBV27,TRBJ2-1,NA,CASSYGGHNEQFF,TGTGCCAGCAGTTACGGGGGCCACAATGAGCAGTTCTTC
TRBD2,17,TRBV25-1,TRBJ2-7,NA,CASSATSGGASSYEQYF,TGTGCCAGCAGTGCGACTAGCGGGGGGGCGAGCTCCTACGAGCAGTACTTC
NA,14,TRBV19,TRBJ1-1,NA,CASSPPPDATEAFF,TGTGCCAGTAGTCCCCCCCCTGATGCCACTGAAGCTTTCTTT
TRBD2,15,TRBV7-2,TRBJ2-5,NA,CASSLVTGGGETQYF,TGTGCCAGCAGCTTAGTAACGGGAGGAGGAGAGACCCAGTACTTC
NA,13,TRBV11-3,TRBJ2-3,NA,CASSLIGTDTQYF,TGTGCCAGCAGCTTAATTGGCACAGATACGCAGTATTTT
TRBD1,17,TRBV27,TRBJ2-7,NA,CASSSYLSTGNAYEQYF,TGTGCCAGCAGTTCCTACTTATCGACAGGGAATGCCTACGAGCAGTACTTC
NA,16,TRBV5-1,TRBJ1-2,NA,CASSLDRQTLNYGYTF,TGCGCCAGCAGCTTGGATCGGCAGACCTTAAACTATGGCTACACCTTC
NA,12,TRBV2,TRBJ1-1,few,CASEERRLRAFF,TGTGCCAGCGAAGAAAGGAGGCTTCGAGCTTTCTTT
NA,14,TRBV27,TRBJ1-5,NA,CASSLGGSNQPQHF,TGTGCCAGCAGTTTAGGAGGGTCCAATCAGCCCCAGCATTTT
NA,13,TRBV2,TRBJ1-1,NA,CASSHGENTEAFF,TGTGCCAGCAGTCATGGGGAGAACACTGAAGCTTTCTTT
NA,13,TRBV6-5,TRBJ2-1,NA,CASTAKWGTEQFF,TGTGCCAGCACTGCGAAGTGGGGCACTGAGCAGTTCTTC
NA,13,TRBV6-5,TRBJ1-2,NA,CASSYGFGGGYTF,TGTGCCAGCAGTTACGGTTTCGGAGGCGGCTACACCTTC
TRBD2,16,TRBV5-1,TRBJ2-1,NA,CASSFRLDGRNNEQFF,TGCGCCAGCAGCTTCCGGCTGGACGGGAGGAACAATGAGCAGTTCTTC
NA,13,TRBV6-5,TRBJ2-7,few,CASSYSGFGDQYF,TGTGCCAGCAGTTACTCGGGGTTCGGGGACCAGTACTTC